The T cell receptor beta chain under discussion was sequenced for a study of vaccination and CD4 T cells after COVID-19. As for the study in general: SARS-CoV-2 PCR on nasal swabs had been positive for the convalescent patients; fewer than ten were mild and one was severe. Overall study results and limits: Vaccine-specific clones numbering 304 of 307 showed spike mono-reactivity in convalescent patients. Convalescent patients saw a median around 83% of their reactive clones show up only after vaccination. Median SARS-CoV-2-reactive clonotype numbers rose nonsignificantly, about 20 to 38.

TCRdb re-analysed the PCR reads in MiXCR, keeping a single row per CDR3 protein. Here the sample spans about 20,000 distinct CDR3 sequences, under 60% being singletons. This clonotype was counted between two and nine times. Its antigen is unknown. The sequencing here drew on CD4+ T cells from blood, taken before SARS-CoV-2 vaccination. This TCR was sampled from a human donor who had recovered from COVID-19.

The CDR3 here is CASSPETGGSYEQYF. CDR3 DNA sequence: TGTGCCAGCAGCCCCGAGACGGGAGGGAGTTACGAGCAGTACTTC. The genes are TRBV6-1 and TRBJ2-7; 8 nucleotides align to TRBD2. The CDR3 length is 15 residues. The germline gives CDR1 MNHNS, CDR2 SASEGT. V dropped 6 bases and J dropped 4; count of bases not matched to a gene: 11.